This TCR beta chain was captured in a study of blood T cell repertoires in COVID-19. Across the whole study: Samples taken during acute and convalescent COVID-19 were collected in the United States, Italy and Spain. The analysed material was cDNA or gDNA that came from T cells, B-cell-depleted T cells, or PBMCs.

In the authors' workflow: The authors estimated nucleated cell counts from reference gene primer amplification. The table came from immunoSEQ multiplex PCR; TCRdb's copy has only in-frame clones and leaves some out. V and J calls and clone size come straight from that table; D and trimming were deduced from the DNA. Among some 150,000 clones listed, around 90% were seen once. This clone was recorded many times. CDR3 length equals 15 residues. Trimming shortened V by 7 bases and J by 0 bases, and 15 bases separated the two germline ends. Germline V lookup: CDR1 SNHLY, CDR2 FYNNEI. V and J are TRBV2 and TRBJ1-2; maybe TRBD1 (6 bases). This clonotype originated in a woman aged 55-70 years with active or convalescent COVID-19. Sequencing used peripheral blood. Written as DNA, the CDR3 is TGTGCCAGCAAAGGGGGGACTAGTACTAACTATGGCTACACCTTC. Its protein is CASKGGTSTNYGYTF.